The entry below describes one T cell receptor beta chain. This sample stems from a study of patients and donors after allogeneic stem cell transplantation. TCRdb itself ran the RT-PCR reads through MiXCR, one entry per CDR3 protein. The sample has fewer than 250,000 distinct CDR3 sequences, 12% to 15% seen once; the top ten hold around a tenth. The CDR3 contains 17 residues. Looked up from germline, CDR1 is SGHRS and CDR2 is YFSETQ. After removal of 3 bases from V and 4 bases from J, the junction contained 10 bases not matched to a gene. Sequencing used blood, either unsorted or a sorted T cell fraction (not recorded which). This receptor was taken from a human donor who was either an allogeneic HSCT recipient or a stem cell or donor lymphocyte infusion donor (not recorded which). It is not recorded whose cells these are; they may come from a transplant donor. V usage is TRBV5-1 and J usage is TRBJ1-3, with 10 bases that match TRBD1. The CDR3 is CASSYRDRGANGNTIYF. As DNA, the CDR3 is TGCGCCAGCAGCTACCGGGACAGGGGCGCTAACGGAAACACCATATATTTT.